The 24 T cell receptor beta chains presented below share a single source sample, sequenced in a study of beta chain features in type 1 diabetes. Sequenced material consisted of expressed TCRB transcripts (all of the isolated RNA was reverse transcribed). Clones were sequenced by immunoSEQ multiplex PCR, and TCRdb holds only the in-frame ones, with some missing. The sample consists of about 360,000 clones, roughly 12% of them appearing once. The sequencing input was naive CD4+ T cells from blood. The receptors here all came from a man aged 18 to 30 in good health.

The chain carries TRBV30 and TRBJ2-5; TRBD1 matches at 8 bases. Germline loops: CDR1 GTSNPN, CDR2 SVGIG (reference sequence). This CDR3 region has 14 residues. The V segment lost 1 base and the J segment 5 bases; nucleotides outside the gene matches: 6. The CDR3 sequence is CAWSAQGDGETQYF. The CDR3 DNA reads as TGTGCCTGGAGTGCACAGGGGGATGGTGAGACCCAGTACTTC.

In this sample, this clone turned up a few times. The genes are TRBV6-5 and TRBJ1-2; tentative D call: TRBD1 (5 bases). V gave up 3 bases and J gave up 10 bases, with 21 bases separating them. The CDR3 spans 15 residues. Germline loops: CDR1 MNHEY, CDR2 SVGAGI. The CDR3 DNA reads as TGTGCCAGCAGTTATGACAGAAACCCGCCACGGGTCTACACCTTC. This translates into CASSYDRNPPRVYTF.

The chain recombines TRBV29-1 with TRBJ2-5, with TRBD2 matching over 13 bases. Germline trimming cut 4 bases from V and 5 bases from J; bases unmatched to any gene: 10. The germline CDR1 and CDR2 sequences are SQVTM and ANQGSEA. This CDR3 contains 16 residues. The CDR3 is CSVGGGTSGIGETQYF. The CDR3 DNA sequence: TGCAGCGTTGGAGGGGGGACTAGCGGGATAGGGGAGACCCAGTACTTC. Using reference TRBV29-1 and TRBJ2-5 for the parts outside the CDR3, the full variable domain is SAVISQKPSRDICQRGTSLTIQCQVDSQVTMMFWYRQQPGQSLTLIATANQGSEATYESGFVIDKFPISRPNLTFSTLTVSNMSPEDSSIYLCSVGGGTSGIGETQYFGPGTRLLVL.

There are a few counts of this clone. V gene TRBV6-1 combines with J gene TRBJ1-5, with 7 bases identical to TRBD1. This CDR3 is built from 14 residues. Germline CDR1 reads MNHNS; CDR2 reads SASEGT. After removal of 10 bases from V and 2 bases from J, the junction contained 8 bases not matched to a gene. CDR3 DNA sequence: TGTGCCATCCAGAGGGGACAGCGCAATCAGCCCCAGCATTTT. It specifies CAIQRGQRNQPQHF.

J is TRBJ2-7 and V is TRBV4-1, with D maybe TRBD2 (6 bases). This CDR3 is built from 16 residues. The V gene's germline CDR1 is MGHRA and CDR2 YSYEKL. Trimming cost V 1 base and J 3 bases, with 16 bases left between them. The CDR3 region is CASSQGLGLGGYEQYF. The CDR3 DNA reads TGCGCCAGCAGCCAAGGTTTGGGACTGGGAGGCTACGAGCAGTACTTC.

Details on this clone: Other DNA sequences from this sample encode an identical CDR3 as well. The genes are TRBV27 and TRBJ1-1, with TRBD1 as a possible D gene (5 bases). The CDR3 extends over 12 amino acids. V shed 2 bases and J shed 5 bases, with 6 bases lying between them. Germline-derived CDR1 and CDR2 are MNHEY and SMNVEV (reference sequence). CDR3 nucleotide sequence: TGTGCCAGCAGTTTACAGGGAACTGAAGCTTTCTTT. Its translation: CASSLQGTEAFF.

This clone has only a few counts. The gene calls are TRBV6-5 and TRBJ2-3, with D possibly TRBD2 on 5 matching bases. The CDR3 extends over 15 amino acids. Germline V gene sequence: CDR1 MNHEY, CDR2 SVGAGI. V lost 0 bases and J 2 bases, leaving 9 bases between the germline ends. The CDR3 spells CASSYSETNTDTQYF. In DNA form, the CDR3 reads TGTGCCAGCAGTTACTCCGAGACTAACACAGATACGCAGTATTTT.

The DNA for the CDR3 is TGTGCCTGGAGTGACGCGGATGAGCAGTTCTTC. It specifies CAWSDADEQFF. The chain is built from TRBV30 and TRBJ2-1, with D uncertain. This CDR3 contains 11 residues. Germline CDR1 is GTSNPN and CDR2 is SVGIG (reference sequence). V was pared by 1 base and J by 8 bases, with 6 bases between. The full variable domain, completed using reference TRBV30 and TRBJ2-1, is SQTIHQWPATLVQPVGSPLSLECTVEGTSNPNLYWYRQAAGRGLQLLFYSVGIGQISSEVPQNLSASRPQDRQFILSSKKLLLSDSGFYLCAWSDADEQFFGPGTRLTVL.

V gene TRBV2 combines with J gene TRBJ2-3; 11 bases are shared with TRBD2. Germline values: CDR1 SNHLY, CDR2 FYNNEI. This CDR3 is 15 amino acids long. The ends lost 5 bases at V and 6 bases at J; junction bases unmatched: 7. For the CDR3, the DNA is TGTGCCAGCAGTAAGGGGGCTAGCGGGGGGGATACGCAGTATTTT. Amino acid sequence: CASSKGASGGDTQYF.

The chain links TRBV30 to TRBJ1-2; 9 positions match TRBD1. The CDR3 is 14 amino acids. J lost 6 bases, V lost 8 bases, and 13 bases had no gene match. Germline CDR1 is GTSNPN and CDR2 is SVGIG (reference sequence). The chain's CDR3 is CASSHRDRANGYTF. CDR3 bases: TGTGCCAGTAGTCACCGGGACAGGGCGAATGGCTACACCTTC. Using reference TRBV30 and TRBJ1-2 for the parts outside the CDR3, the full variable domain is SQTIHQWPATLVQPVGSPLSLECTVEGTSNPNLYWYRQAAGRGLQLLFYSVGIGQISSEVPQNLSASRPQDRQFILSSKKLLLSDSGFYLCASSHRDRANGYTFGSGTRLTVV.

The chain joins TRBV7-9 to TRBJ2-7, with D unclear. V was shortened by 4 bases and J by 3 bases, with 10 bases between the two germline ends. This CDR3 has 13 residues. CDR1 is SEHNR and CDR2 is FQNEAQ in the germline V gene (reference sequence). The CDR3 loop reads CASSSQPIYEQYF. Here the CDR3 DNA reads TGTGCCAGCAGCTCCCAACCTATCTACGAGCAGTACTTC.

This rearrangement joins TRBV9 to TRBJ1-6; D is ambiguous. CDR3 length: 14 residues. Germline CDR1 is SGDLS and CDR2 is YYNGEE. V gave up 0 bases and J gave up 8 bases, with 9 bases separating them. The CDR3 coding sequence is TGTGCCAGCAGCGTAGGGCCAGAGGATTCACCCCTCCACTTT. Encoded protein: CASSVGPEDSPLHF.

This clone was counted between two and nine times. The CDR3 is CSAVTDTNSPLHF. Written as DNA, the CDR3 is TGCAGCGCCGTGACAGACACCAATTCACCCCTCCACTTT. The chain couples TRBV29-1 to TRBJ1-6; the D gene is possibly TRBD1 (5 bases). There are 13 residues in the CDR3. Trimming removed 7 bases at V and 7 bases at J, with 14 bases between. The germline V gene has CDR1 SQVTM and CDR2 ANQGSEA.

This clone was counted only a few times. Other DNA variants within this sample encode the same CDR3. J is TRBJ1-2 and V is TRBV30, with a weak D call TRBD1 (6 bases). This CDR3 region has 12 residues. V was shortened by 2 bases and J by 2 bases, with 6 bases between the two germline ends. The germline V gene has CDR1 GTSNPN and CDR2 SVGIG (reference sequence). The CDR3 loop reads CAWSRGNYGYTF. CDR3 nucleotide sequence: TGTGCCTGGAGTAGGGGGAACTATGGCTACACCTTC. Using reference TRBV30 and TRBJ1-2 for the parts outside the CDR3, the full variable domain is SQTIHQWPATLVQPVGSPLSLECTVEGTSNPNLYWYRQAAGRGLQLLFYSVGIGQISSEVPQNLSASRPQDRQFILSSKKLLLSDSGFYLCAWSRGNYGYTFGSGTRLTVV.

This clone has a handful of counts. The V call is TRBV7-2, the J call TRBJ1-2; D is perhaps TRBD1 (5 bases). From germline, CDR1 is SGHTA and CDR2 FQGNSA. The CDR3 covers 13 residues. Trimming took off 2 bases at V and 7 bases at J, with 11 bases between the two ends. The CDR3 sequence is CASSLQGIRGYTF. DNA of the CDR3: TGTGCCAGCAGCTTACAGGGCATTCGTGGCTACACCTTC.

This clone has more than one count but fewer than ten. The chain combines TRBV27 with TRBJ2-5; 10 bases map to TRBD2. The CDR3 is 15 amino acids. The trim removed 5 bases at V and 3 bases at J, leaving 6 bases unmatched. Germline V lookup: CDR1 MNHEY, CDR2 SMNVEV (reference sequence). CDR3 sequence reads: CASSTLAGVEETQYF. The CDR3 DNA reads TGTGCCAGCAGTACTCTAGCGGGAGTTGAAGAGACCCAGTACTTC.

The chain has TRBV27 and TRBJ2-3, with TRBD2 identical over 7 bases. CDR3 length: 15 residues. Per germline, CDR1 MNHEY and CDR2 SMNVEV (reference sequence). With V trimmed by 3 bases and J by 3 bases, 6 bases remained unmatched. CDR3 region: CASSLRAGPTDTQYF. Written as DNA, the CDR3 is TGTGCCAGCAGTTTGAGAGCGGGACCGACAGATACGCAGTATTTT.

The V call is TRBV7-9, the J call TRBJ2-7, with D perhaps matching TRBD2 (6 bases). In germline, CDR1 is SEHNR, CDR2 FQNEAQ (reference sequence). Trimming took off 6 bases at V and 1 base at J, with 16 bases between the two ends. The CDR3 spans 15 residues. As DNA, the CDR3 is TGTGCCAGCAGGTCCGGCTGGGGGGTTTCCTACGAGCAGTACTTC. Translated, it gives CASRSGWGVSYEQYF.

The V and J genes are TRBV28 and TRBJ1-2, with 7 bases identical to TRBD1. The trim removed 5 bases at V and 3 bases at J, leaving 12 bases unmatched. Germline assignment: CDR1 MDHEN and CDR2 SYDVKM. This CDR3 contains 16 residues. The CDR3, as DNA: TGTGCCAGCAGTCGACCTGAGGGGGCGGCGGACTATGGCTACACCTTC. It specifies CASSRPEGAADYGYTF.

The V call is TRBV29-1, the J call TRBJ2-1; D might be TRBD2 (6 bases). Germline CDR1 is SQVTM and CDR2 is ANQGSEA. V gave up 5 bases and J gave up 10 bases, with 15 bases separating them. CDR3 size: 12 residues. The CDR3 bases are TGCAGCGTTCAGAGGAGGGGTGGCGAGCAGTTCTTC. Translated, it gives CSVQRRGGEQFF.

This clone turned up a few times. In DNA, the CDR3 is TGCAGCGTTGAAGATCGCGTCCGGGAGACCCAGTACTTC. Protein product: CSVEDRVRETQYF. This chain uses TRBV29-1 with TRBJ2-5; D is unclear. The CDR3 is made up of 13 amino acids. Trimming stripped 0 bases from V and 5 bases from J, with 10 bases between. Germline V gene data show CDR1 as SQVTM and CDR2 as ANQGSEA.

This clone was found a few times. The chain links TRBV2 to TRBJ2-7; possibly TRBD1 for D (6 bases). The V gene lost 4 bases and the J gene lost 2 bases, with 12 bases spanning the gap. This CDR3 comprises 14 residues. Germline V gene lookup returns CDR1 SNHLY and CDR2 FYNNEI. CDR3 coding DNA: TGTGCCAGCAGTGTGTCTCAGGGGCCCTACGAGCAGTACTTC. This translates into CASSVSQGPYEQYF. The whole variable domain, remainder taken from reference TRBV2 and TRBJ2-7, is EPEVTQTPSHQVTQMGQEVILRCVPISNHLYFYWYRQILGQKVEFLVSFYNNEISEKSEIFDDQFSVERPDGSNFTLKIRSTKLEDSAMYFCASSVSQGPYEQYFGPGTRLTVT.

The chain couples TRBV7-9 to TRBJ2-5; 7 positions match TRBD2. CDR1 is SEHNR, CDR2 FQNEAQ, per germline (reference sequence). Trimming removed 2 bases from V and 2 bases from J; junction bases left unmatched: 5. The CDR3 contains 15 residues. The CDR3 here is CASSLMWGGQETQYF. DNA for the CDR3: TGTGCCAGCAGCTTAATGTGGGGAGGGCAAGAGACCCAGTACTTC.

Regarding this clone: Other DNA sequences in this specimen translate into the identical CDR3. The V call is TRBV29-1, the J call TRBJ2-7, with a possible D match to TRBD1 (5 bases). V was trimmed by 6 bases and J by 3 bases, leaving 12 bases between them. Per germline, CDR1 SQVTM and CDR2 ANQGSEA. There are 12 residues in the CDR3. The CDR3 DNA reads TGCAGCGTGGTGGGGCAGCGCTACGAGCAGTACTTC. This translates into CSVVGQRYEQYF.